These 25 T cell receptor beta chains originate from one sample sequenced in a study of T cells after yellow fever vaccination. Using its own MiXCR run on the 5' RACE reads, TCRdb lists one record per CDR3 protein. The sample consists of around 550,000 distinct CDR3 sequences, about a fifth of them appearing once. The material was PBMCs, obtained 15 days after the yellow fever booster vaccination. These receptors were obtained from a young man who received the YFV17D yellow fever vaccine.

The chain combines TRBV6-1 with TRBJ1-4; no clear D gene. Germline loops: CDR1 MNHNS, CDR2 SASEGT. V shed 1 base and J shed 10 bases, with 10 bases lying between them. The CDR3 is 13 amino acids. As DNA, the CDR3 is TGTGCCAGCAGTGAAGATGTCCGGCGAAAACTGTTTTTT. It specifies CASSEDVRRKLFF.

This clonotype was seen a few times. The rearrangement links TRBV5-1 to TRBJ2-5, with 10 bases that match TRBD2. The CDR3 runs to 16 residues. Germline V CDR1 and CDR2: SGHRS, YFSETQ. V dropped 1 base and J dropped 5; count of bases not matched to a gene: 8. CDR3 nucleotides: TGCGCCAGCAGCTTGTTCCCTAGCGGGGGCGGGGAGACCCAGTACTTC. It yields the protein CASSLFPSGGGETQYF.

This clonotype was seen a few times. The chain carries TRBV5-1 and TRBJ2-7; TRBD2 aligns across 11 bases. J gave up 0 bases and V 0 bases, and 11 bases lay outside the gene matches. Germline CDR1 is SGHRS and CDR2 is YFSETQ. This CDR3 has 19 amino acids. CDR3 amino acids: CASSLGATSGTLSSYEQYF. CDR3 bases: TGCGCCAGCAGCTTGGGAGCGACTAGCGGGACCTTAAGCTCCTACGAGCAGTACTTC.

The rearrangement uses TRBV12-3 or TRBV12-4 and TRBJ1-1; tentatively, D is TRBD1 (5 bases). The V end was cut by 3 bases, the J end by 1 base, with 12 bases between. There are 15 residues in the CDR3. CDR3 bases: TGTGCCAGCAGTTTGGCCGGGGGACCGAACACTGAAGCTTTCTTT. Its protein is CASSLAGGPNTEAFF.

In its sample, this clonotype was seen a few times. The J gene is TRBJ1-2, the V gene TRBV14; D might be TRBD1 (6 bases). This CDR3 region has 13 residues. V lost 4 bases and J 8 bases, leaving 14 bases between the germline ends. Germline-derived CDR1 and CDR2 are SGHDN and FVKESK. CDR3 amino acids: CASSPGTNGGYTF. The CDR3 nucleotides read TGTGCCAGCAGCCCTGGGACAAATGGCGGCTACACCTTC.

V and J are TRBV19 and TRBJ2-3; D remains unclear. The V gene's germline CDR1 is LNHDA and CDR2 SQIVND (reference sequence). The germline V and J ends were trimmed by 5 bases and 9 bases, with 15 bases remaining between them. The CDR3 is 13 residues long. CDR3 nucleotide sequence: TGTGCCAGTAGTTATGCGGCCCAAGGGACGCAGTATTTT. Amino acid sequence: CASSYAAQGTQYF.

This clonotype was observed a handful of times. The CDR3 DNA is TGTGCCAGCAGCTTCCTCTCACTCTCCTATAATTCACCCCTCCACTTT. Amino acids: CASSFLSLSYNSPLHF. The chain employs TRBV7-2 and TRBJ1-6; D not resolved. CDR1 SGHTA and CDR2 FQGNSA come from the germline V gene. Deletions cut 3 bases from V and 0 bases from J, with 9 bases between. This CDR3 contains 16 residues.

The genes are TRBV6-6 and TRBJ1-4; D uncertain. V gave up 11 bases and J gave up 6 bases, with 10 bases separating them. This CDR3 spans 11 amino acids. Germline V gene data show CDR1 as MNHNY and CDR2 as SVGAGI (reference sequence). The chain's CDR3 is CAVVEDEKLFF. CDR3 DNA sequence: TGTGCCGTGGTCGAGGATGAAAAACTGTTTTTT.

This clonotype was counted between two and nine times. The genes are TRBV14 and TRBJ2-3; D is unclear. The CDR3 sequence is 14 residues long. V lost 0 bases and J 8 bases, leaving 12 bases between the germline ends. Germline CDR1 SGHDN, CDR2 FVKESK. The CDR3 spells CASSQEVPSSTQYF. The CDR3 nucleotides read TGTGCCAGCAGCCAAGAGGTCCCCAGCAGTACGCAGTATTTT.

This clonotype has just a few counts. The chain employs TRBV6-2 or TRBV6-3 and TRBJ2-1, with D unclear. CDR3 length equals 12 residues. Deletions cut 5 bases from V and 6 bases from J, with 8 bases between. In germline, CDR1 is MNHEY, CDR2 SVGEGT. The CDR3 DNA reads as TGTGCCAGCAGTATCGGGTTCAATGAGCAGTTCTTC. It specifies CASSIGFNEQFF.

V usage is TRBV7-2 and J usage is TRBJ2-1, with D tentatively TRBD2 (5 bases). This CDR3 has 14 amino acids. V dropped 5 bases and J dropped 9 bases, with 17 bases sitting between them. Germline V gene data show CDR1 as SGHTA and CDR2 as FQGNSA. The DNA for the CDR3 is TGTGCCAGCAGCCTATTAGGAGGTTCCGGTGAGCAGTTCTTC. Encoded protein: CASSLLGGSGEQFF.

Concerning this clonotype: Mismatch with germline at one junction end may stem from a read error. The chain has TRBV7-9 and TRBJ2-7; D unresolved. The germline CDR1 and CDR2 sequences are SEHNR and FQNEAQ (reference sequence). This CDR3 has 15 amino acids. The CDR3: CTSSLVSRFSYEQYF. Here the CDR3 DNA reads TGTACCAGCAGCTTAGTTTCGCGTTTCTCCTACGAGCAGTACTTC.

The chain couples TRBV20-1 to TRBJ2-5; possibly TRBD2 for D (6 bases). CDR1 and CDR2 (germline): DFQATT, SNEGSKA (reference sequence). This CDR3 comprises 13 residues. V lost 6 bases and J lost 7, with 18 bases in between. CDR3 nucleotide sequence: TGCAGTGCAACCCCCAGGGACTCAGTGACCCAGTACTTC. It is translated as CSATPRDSVTQYF.

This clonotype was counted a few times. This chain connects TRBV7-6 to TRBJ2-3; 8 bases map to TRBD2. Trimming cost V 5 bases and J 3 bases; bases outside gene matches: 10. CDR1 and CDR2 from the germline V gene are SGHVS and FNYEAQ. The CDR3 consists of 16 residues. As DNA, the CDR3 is TGTGCCAGCAGCCGCGGGCCAAGCGGGAGAACAGATACGCAGTATTTT. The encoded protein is CASSRGPSGRTDTQYF. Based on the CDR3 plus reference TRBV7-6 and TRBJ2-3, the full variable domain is GAGVSQSPRYKVTKRGQDVALRCDPISGHVSLYWYRQALGQGPEFLTYFNYEAQQDKSGLPNDRFSAERPEGSISTLTIQRTEQRDSAMYRCASSRGPSGRTDTQYFGPGTRLTVL.

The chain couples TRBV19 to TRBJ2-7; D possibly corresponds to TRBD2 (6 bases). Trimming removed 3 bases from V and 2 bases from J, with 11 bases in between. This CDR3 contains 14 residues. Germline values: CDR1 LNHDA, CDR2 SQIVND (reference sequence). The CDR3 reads CASSIDGSAYEQYF. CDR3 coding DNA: TGTGCCAGTAGTATTGACGGGAGCGCCTACGAGCAGTACTTC.

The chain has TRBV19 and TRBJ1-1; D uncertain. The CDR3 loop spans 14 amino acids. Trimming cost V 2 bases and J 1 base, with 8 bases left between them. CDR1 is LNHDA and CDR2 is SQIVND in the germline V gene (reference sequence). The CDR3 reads CASSIFAGNTEAFF. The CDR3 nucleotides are TGTGCCAGTAGTATATTTGCCGGGAACACTGAAGCTTTCTTT.

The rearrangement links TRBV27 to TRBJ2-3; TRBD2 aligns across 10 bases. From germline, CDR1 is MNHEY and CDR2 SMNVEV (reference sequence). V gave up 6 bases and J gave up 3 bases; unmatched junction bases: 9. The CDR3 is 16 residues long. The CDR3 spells CASRDTLLAGTDTQYF. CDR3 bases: TGTGCCAGCAGGGACACCCTACTAGCGGGGACAGATACGCAGTATTTT.

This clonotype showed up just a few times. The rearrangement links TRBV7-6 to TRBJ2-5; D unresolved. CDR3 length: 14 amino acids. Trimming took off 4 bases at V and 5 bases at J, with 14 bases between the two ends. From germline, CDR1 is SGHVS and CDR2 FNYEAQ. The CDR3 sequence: CASSSSTARETQYF. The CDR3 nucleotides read TGTGCCAGCAGCTCATCTACTGCGCGGGAGACCCAGTACTTC.

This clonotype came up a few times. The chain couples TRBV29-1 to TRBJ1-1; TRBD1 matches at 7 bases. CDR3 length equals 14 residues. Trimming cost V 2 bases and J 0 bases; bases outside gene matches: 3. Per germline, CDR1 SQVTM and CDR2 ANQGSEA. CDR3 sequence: CSVERDRVNTEAFF. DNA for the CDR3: TGCAGCGTTGAAAGGGACAGAGTGAACACTGAAGCTTTCTTT. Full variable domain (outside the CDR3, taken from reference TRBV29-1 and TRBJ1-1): SAVISQKPSRDICQRGTSLTIQCQVDSQVTMMFWYRQQPGQSLTLIATANQGSEATYESGFVIDKFPISRPNLTFSTLTVSNMSPEDSSIYLCSVERDRVNTEAFFGQGTRLTVV.

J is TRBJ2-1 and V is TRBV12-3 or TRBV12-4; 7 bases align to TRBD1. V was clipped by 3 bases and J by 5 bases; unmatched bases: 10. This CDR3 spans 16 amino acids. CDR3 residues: CASSFETGIFHNEQFF. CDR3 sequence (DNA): TGTGCCAGCAGTTTCGAGACAGGGATCTTCCACAATGAGCAGTTCTTC.

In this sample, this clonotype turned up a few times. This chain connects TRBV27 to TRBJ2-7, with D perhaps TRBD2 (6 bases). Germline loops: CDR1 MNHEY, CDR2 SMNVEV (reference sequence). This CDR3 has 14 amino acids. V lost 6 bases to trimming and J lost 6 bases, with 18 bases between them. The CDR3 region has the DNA TGTGCCAGCAGCCCTACCTTACTAGCAGGCGAGCAGTACTTC. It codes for CASSPTLLAGEQYF.

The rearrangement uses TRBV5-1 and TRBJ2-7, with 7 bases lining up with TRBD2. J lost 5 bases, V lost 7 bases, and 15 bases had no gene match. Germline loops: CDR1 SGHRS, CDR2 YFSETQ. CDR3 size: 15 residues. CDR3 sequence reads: CASRPSRGSGNEQYF. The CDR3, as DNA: TGCGCCAGCCGACCTTCGCGAGGGAGCGGGAACGAGCAGTACTTC.

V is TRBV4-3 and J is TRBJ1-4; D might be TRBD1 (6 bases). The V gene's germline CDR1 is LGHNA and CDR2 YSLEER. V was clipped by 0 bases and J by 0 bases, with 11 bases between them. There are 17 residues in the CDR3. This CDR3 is CASSQEGATATNEKLFF. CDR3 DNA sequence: TGCGCCAGCAGCCAAGAGGGGGCAACCGCAACTAATGAAAAACTGTTTTTT.

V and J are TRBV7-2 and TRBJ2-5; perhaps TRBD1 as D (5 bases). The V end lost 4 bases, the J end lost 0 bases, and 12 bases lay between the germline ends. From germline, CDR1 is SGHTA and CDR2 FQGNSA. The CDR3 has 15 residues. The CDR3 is CASSSLRGNQETQYF. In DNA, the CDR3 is TGTGCCAGCAGCTCCCTAAGGGGCAACCAAGAGACCCAGTACTTC.

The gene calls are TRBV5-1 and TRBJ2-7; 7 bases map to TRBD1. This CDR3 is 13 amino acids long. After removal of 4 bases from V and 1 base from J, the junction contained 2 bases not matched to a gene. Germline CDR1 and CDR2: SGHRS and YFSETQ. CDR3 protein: CASSTGQSYEQYF. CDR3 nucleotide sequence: TGCGCCAGCAGCACGGGACAGTCCTACGAGCAGTACTTC.